This TCR beta chain was retrieved from a study of blood T cells in healthy people across ages. Whole-study context: About one barcoded beta molecule per two T cells was captured by template switching. The study, taken as a whole, reports: Aged donors had fewer naive CD4+ cells and lower diversity than long-lived donors. Older age went with lower TCR beta diversity per million T cells, in a roughly linear way.

The sample, about 9.2 milliliters of peripheral blood, was drawn from each donor. Using a J-beta primer mix together with a sample-barcoded 5' primer, a second PCR was run for roughly 6 to 11 cycles. TCRdb ran MiXCR on the 5' RACE reads and lists one entry per CDR3 protein. The table lists 1.5 million to 2 million distinct CDR3 sequences, roughly 27% of them singletons, with 7.7% in the top ten. The table lists this clonotype with a few counts. The target antigen is unknown. Sample: blood. This clonotype originated in a woman younger than 45 in good health.

The CDR3 loop is CASSPSGRGDEQFF. Here the CDR3 DNA reads TGTGCCAGCTCACCTAGCGGGAGAGGCGATGAGCAGTTCTTC. The V gene is TRBV2, the J gene TRBJ2-1; 10 bases align to TRBD2. Trimming removed 8 bases from V and 8 bases from J; junction bases left unmatched: 9. The length of the CDR3 is 14 residues. The germline gives CDR1 SNHLY, CDR2 FYNNEI.